This TCR beta chain emerged from a study of identical twins. Whole-study results and caveats: Fewer insertions marked abundant cord blood beta clonotypes; young adult naive trended weakly, memory not at all.

TCRdb itself ran the 5' RACE reads through MiXCR, one entry per CDR3 protein. The table records under 300,000 distinct CDR3 sequences, over 5% of them present only once. Trimming removed 3 bases from V and 7 bases from J, with 13 bases in between. The germline CDR1 and CDR2 sequences are SGHVS and FQNEAQ. There are 14 residues in the CDR3. This clonotype was counted at least ten times. Its antigen is unidentified. Another study also made use of these data, one on T cells expressing NK-cell markers. That source notes: Seropositivity for HCMV was found in most of the eight sequenced donors, with one seronegative. Within several experiments, an anti-gamma-delta TCR antibody kept the sorting limited to alpha-beta TCR T cells. Uncertainty persisted over the HCMV specificity of expanded NKG2C+ T cell clones.

V gene TRBV7-8 combines with J gene TRBJ2-1, with D possibly called TRBD1 or TRBD2 (6 bases each). Material: CD8+ T cells sorted from blood. This sequence originates from a woman under 30 in good health. The CDR3 bases are TGTGCCAGCAGCTTCACGGGGGCGGGGAATGAGCAGTTCTTC. It codes for CASSFTGAGNEQFF.